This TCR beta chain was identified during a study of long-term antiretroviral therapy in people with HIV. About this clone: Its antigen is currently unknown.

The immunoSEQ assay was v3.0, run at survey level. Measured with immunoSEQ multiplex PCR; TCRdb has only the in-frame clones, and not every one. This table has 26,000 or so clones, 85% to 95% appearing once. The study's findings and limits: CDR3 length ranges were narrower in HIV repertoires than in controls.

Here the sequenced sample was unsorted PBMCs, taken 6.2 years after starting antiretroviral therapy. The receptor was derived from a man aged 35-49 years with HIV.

The CDR3 bases are TGTGCCAGCTCCCCCCTCCCCCTGGACTATGGCTACACCTTC. It is translated as CASSPLPLDYGYTF. J is TRBJ1-2 and V is TRBV18; D is unclear. CDR1 and CDR2 from the germline V gene are KGHSH and LQKENI. V was cut by 6 bases and J by 3 bases, with 14 bases left in between. This CDR3 spans 14 amino acids.